The 17 T cell receptor beta chains below all came from one sample that was sequenced in a study of blood T cell repertoires in COVID-19. Assay used: immunoSEQ multiplex PCR; TCRdb lists only in-frame clones, some missing. The table lists 100,000 to 150,000 clones, around 88% of them singletons. The specimen was peripheral blood. These receptors came from a man aged 50 to 59 with active or convalescent COVID-19.

There are a few counts of this clone. The rearrangement uses TRBV11-2 and TRBJ2-7, with no clear D. V was cut by 4 bases and J by 3 bases, with 4 bases left in between. The CDR3 is made up of 11 amino acids. Germline lookup yields CDR1 SGHAT and CDR2 FQNNGV. This CDR3 reads CASSSIYEQYF. CDR3 in DNA: TGTGCCAGCAGCTCAATCTACGAGCAGTACTTC.

The rearrangement uses TRBV9 and TRBJ1-1, with 10 bases identical to TRBD1. The CDR3 sequence is 16 residues long. Germline V gives CDR1 SGDLS, CDR2 YYNGEE. The V gene end was trimmed by 3 bases and the J gene end by 4 bases; junction bases not matched to a gene: 9. The CDR3 DNA reads as TGTGCCAGCAGCGCGGCCGGGACAGGGGTGGTCACTGAAGCTTTCTTT. It encodes CASSAAGTGVVTEAFF.

V usage is TRBV7-9 and J usage is TRBJ2-3; 15 nucleotides align to TRBD2. Germline V gene data show CDR1 as SEHNR and CDR2 as FQNEAQ (reference sequence). The V and J ends lost 8 bases and 3 bases, in that order; junction bases with no gene match: 12. CDR3 length: 18 amino acids. The CDR3 is CASHYGTSGRRGTDTQYF. The CDR3 DNA is TGTGCCAGCCATTATGGGACTAGCGGGAGGCGTGGGACAGATACGCAGTATTTT.

The chain employs TRBV27 and TRBJ2-1, with TRBD1 matching over 9 bases. The germline gives CDR1 MNHEY, CDR2 SMNVEV (reference sequence). The ends lost 5 bases at V and 4 bases at J; junction bases unmatched: 6. This CDR3 comprises 15 residues. DNA of the CDR3: TGTGCCAGCAGTGCTCCGGGACAGGGATACAATGAGCAGTTCTTC. This encodes CASSAPGQGYNEQFF.

In DNA form, the CDR3 reads TGCGCCAGCAGCCCCGGACTAGCGGAGTTAACAGATACGCAGTATTTT. Protein: CASSPGLAELTDTQYF. The chain joins TRBV5-1 to TRBJ2-3; 10 bases agree with TRBD2. This CDR3 contains 16 residues. Germline values: CDR1 SGHRS, CDR2 YFSETQ. V shed 4 bases and J 3 bases; nucleotides not matched to a gene: 8.

The V gene is TRBV7-2, the J gene TRBJ2-2; D may be TRBD1 (6 bases). CDR3 size: 15 residues. The germline gives CDR1 SGHTA, CDR2 FQGNSA. V shed 5 bases and J shed 8 bases, with 18 bases lying between them. The CDR3 sequence is CASSPGPGQLGELFF. Written as DNA, the CDR3 is TGTGCCAGCAGCCCTGGACCCGGACAGTTAGGGGAGCTGTTTTTT.

This clone was counted between two and nine times. The chain has TRBV9 and TRBJ2-2, with 9 bases aligning to TRBD2. The CDR3 has 14 amino acids. With V trimmed by 5 bases and J by 2 bases, 1 base remained unmatched. Germline V gene lookup returns CDR1 SGDLS and CDR2 YYNGEE. This CDR3 is CASSSGSNTGELFF. The CDR3 DNA is TGTGCCAGCAGTAGCGGGAGCAACACCGGGGAGCTGTTTTTT.

The V call is TRBV6-1, the J call TRBJ1-1; a weak D match, TRBD1 (5 bases). The V end was cut by 1 base, the J end by 5 bases, with 11 bases between. The CDR3 is made up of 14 amino acids. The germline gives CDR1 MNHNS, CDR2 SASEGT. As DNA, the CDR3 is TGTGCCAGCAGTGAAGTTGGTGGGGGGACTGAAGCTTTCTTT. Translation gives CASSEVGGGTEAFF.

The rearrangement uses TRBV2 and TRBJ1-2; 8 bases are a match to TRBD1. The length of the CDR3 is 12 residues. J lost 6 bases, V lost 6 bases, and 3 bases had no gene match. CDR1 SNHLY and CDR2 FYNNEI come from the germline V gene. Here the CDR3 DNA reads TGTGCCAGCAGCAGGGGGCTCGATGGCTACACCTTC. It specifies CASSRGLDGYTF.

The rearrangement links TRBV28 to TRBJ1-6; the D is unclear. This CDR3 contains 13 residues. V lost 8 bases to trimming and J lost 0 bases, with 5 bases between them. Germline V lookup: CDR1 MDHEN, CDR2 SYDVKM. The CDR3 sequence is CASGSSYNSPLHF. The CDR3 DNA reads as TGTGCCAGCGGGAGCTCCTATAATTCACCCCTCCACTTT.

The V and J genes are TRBV2 and TRBJ2-5, with D perhaps matching TRBD2 (6 bases). The CDR3 runs 16 residues. The V and J ends lost 10 bases and 0 bases respectively, with 21 bases between them. Germline CDR1 and CDR2: SNHLY and FYNNEI. The CDR3 sequence: CANRLSPGVDQETQYF. The CDR3 region has the DNA TGTGCCAACAGACTCAGCCCGGGGGTGGACCAAGAGACCCAGTACTTC.

This chain uses TRBV28 with TRBJ2-2; D might be TRBD1 (7 bases). CDR3 length: 14 residues. Germline loops: CDR1 MDHEN, CDR2 SYDVKM. The ends were cut back, 4 bases at V and 4 bases at J, with 10 bases in the middle. CDR3 protein: CASSSQGGTGELFF. As DNA, the CDR3 is TGTGCCAGCAGTTCCCAGGGGGGCACCGGGGAGCTGTTTTTT.

The chain links TRBV9 to TRBJ1-4; weak D call: TRBD1 (5 bases). The length of the CDR3 is 16 residues. V was clipped by 1 base and J by 5 bases, with 15 bases between them. Germline V gene data show CDR1 as SGDLS and CDR2 as YYNGEE. CDR3 in DNA: TGTGCCAGCAGCGTAACAGGAAGGCGGGAGAATGAAAAACTGTTTTTT. Protein: CASSVTGRRENEKLFF.

This clone was seen just once. The V call is TRBV2, the J call TRBJ1-5, with D perhaps matching TRBD1 (6 bases). Between the trimmed V and J ends, which lost 4 bases and 3 bases, there was a span of 7 bases. The CDR3 extends over 13 amino acids. Germline V lookup: CDR1 SNHLY, CDR2 FYNNEI. The CDR3 DNA reads as TGTGCCAGCAGTGGGACAGTCAATCAGCCCCAGCATTTT. Translation: CASSGTVNQPQHF. Supplemented by reference TRBV2 and TRBJ1-5, the full variable domain reads EPEVTQTPSHQVTQMGQEVILRCVPISNHLYFYWYRQILGQKVEFLVSFYNNEISEKSEIFDDQFSVERPDGSNFTLKIRSTKLEDSAMYFCASSGTVNQPQHFGDGTRLSIL.

The V and J genes are TRBV24-1 and TRBJ2-1; 12 positions agree with TRBD2. The CDR3 extends over 16 amino acids. V shed 1 base and J 7 bases; nucleotides not matched to a gene: 4. Germline-derived CDR1 and CDR2 are KGHDR and SFDVKD. The CDR3, as DNA: TGTGCCACCAGTGATTTTCTAGCGGGGGGGCGGAATGAGCAGTTCTTC. The encoded protein is CATSDFLAGGRNEQFF.

V and J are TRBV11-2 and TRBJ2-3; D remains unclear. Looked up from germline, CDR1 is SGHAT and CDR2 is FQNNGV. V lost 5 bases and J 5 bases, leaving 14 bases between the germline ends. The CDR3 is 14 residues long. DNA for the CDR3: TGTGCCAGCAGCCGAACCACCCCACAAGATACGCAGTATTTT. Its protein is CASSRTTPQDTQYF. The variable domain in full, completed from reference TRBV11-2 and TRBJ2-3, reads EAGVAQSPRYKIIEKRQSVAFWCNPISGHATLYWYQQILGQGPKLLIQFQNNGVVDDSQLPKDRFSAERLKGVDSTLKIQPAKLEDSAVYLCASSRTTPQDTQYFGPGTRLTVL.

The genes are TRBV11-3 and TRBJ2-5, with 10 positions matching TRBD2. The germline V gene has CDR1 SGHNT and CDR2 YENEEA. J gave up 8 bases and V 5 bases, and 11 bases lay outside the gene matches. This CDR3 is 15 amino acids long. DNA of the CDR3: TGTGCCAGCAGCCCTGGACTAGCGGACCTCTCCACCCAGTACTTC. Protein product: CASSPGLADLSTQYF.